Listed below are T cell receptor beta chains from one sample, sequenced in a study of CD8 T cells in ankylosing spondylitis. TCRdb reprocessed the 5' RACE reads with MiXCR, giving one entry per CDR3 protein. The data show 800,000 to 900,000 distinct CDR3 sequences, approximately 10% seen once. Sequences were obtained from blood, either unsorted or a sorted T cell fraction (not recorded which). The receptors originated from a male donor with ankylosing spondylitis. Both conserved end residues are part of each CDR3. A D gene is named only where the DNA matches it firmly. Clone size is stated in some rows and not others, as once, few, many or a class when expanded.

NA,TRBV6-2/TRBV6-3,NA,TRBJ2-6,CASSEWSGANVLTF,TGTGCCAGCTCAGAGTGGTCTGGGGCCAACGTCCTGACTTTC
few,TRBV10-3,NA,TRBJ2-1,CAISDSNGSEQFF,TGTGCCATCAGTGATAGTAACGGGTCTGAGCAGTTCTTC
few,TRBV2,NA,TRBJ2-2,CASSDSDNTGELFF,TGTGCCAGCAGCGACTCCGATAACACCGGGGAGCTGTTTTTT
many,TRBV7-2,NA,TRBJ2-3,CASSPTNTDTQYF,TGTGCCAGCAGCCCTACTAACACAGATACGCAGTATTTT
NA,TRBV4-3,TRBD2,TRBJ2-7,CASSHTSGRSSYEQYF,TGCGCCAGCAGCCATACTAGCGGGAGGTCCTCCTACGAGCAGTACTTC
NA,TRBV5-1,TRBD1,TRBJ1-2,CASSWDRENYGYTF,TGCGCCAGCAGCTGGGACAGAGAAAACTATGGCTACACCTTC
few,TRBV20-1,NA,TRBJ2-1,CSARGHNEQFF,TGCAGTGCTAGAGGCCACAATGAGCAGTTCTTC
NA,TRBV11-2,TRBD2,TRBJ2-1,CASSYPGLAGVKMNEQFF,TGTGCCAGCAGCTACCCGGGACTAGCGGGAGTAAAGATGAATGAGCAGTTCTTC
NA,TRBV7-2,TRBD2,TRBJ2-7,CASSITSGGYEQYF,TGTGCCAGCAGCATCACTAGCGGTGGATACGAGCAGTACTTC
many,TRBV11-2,NA,TRBJ2-5,CASSLDRWKETQYF,TGTGCCAGCAGCTTAGATAGGTGGAAGGAGACCCAGTACTTC
few,TRBV5-1,NA,TRBJ2-6,CASDPGRKAGANVLTF,TGCGCCAGTGATCCGGGACGGAAGGCAGGGGCCAACGTCCTGACTTTC
NA,TRBV9,NA,TRBJ2-1,CASSVRADNEQFF,TGTGCCAGCAGCGTAAGGGCTGACAATGAGCAGTTCTTC
NA,TRBV7-9,NA,TRBJ2-1,CATPRGSYNEQFF,TGTGCCACCCCCCGGGGGTCCTACAATGAGCAGTTCTTC
few,TRBV5-5,NA,TRBJ2-7,CASSLDDRPYEQYF,TGTGCCAGCAGCTTGGATGACAGGCCCTACGAGCAGTACTTC
few,TRBV6-1,NA,TRBJ2-1,CATYHQANNEQFF,TGTGCCACCTACCACCAGGCCAACAATGAGCAGTTCTTC
few,TRBV7-9,NA,TRBJ1-2,CAIIRVGNYGYTF,TGTGCCATCATAAGGGTGGGAAACTATGGCTACACCTTC
NA,TRBV12-3/TRBV12-4,NA,TRBJ2-6,CASSLVFSGANVLTF,TGTGCCAGCAGTTTGGTCTTCTCTGGGGCCAACGTCCTGACTTTC
few,TRBV30,NA,TRBJ1-2,CAWSFVQGYGYTF,TGTGCCTGGAGCTTTGTACAGGGCTATGGCTACACCTTC
few,TRBV9,NA,TRBJ1-4,CASSVSLLRNEKLFF,TGTGCCAGCAGCGTATCCCTTTTGAGGAATGAAAAACTGTTTTTT
NA,TRBV7-8,TRBD2,TRBJ2-7,CASSLLRGDPHEQYF,TGTGCCAGCAGCTTGTTGCGGGGGGACCCCCACGAGCAGTACTTC
few,TRBV5-5,NA,TRBJ2-5,CASSRGGGLETQYF,TGTGCCAGCAGTAGAGGGGGTGGTCTAGAGACCCAGTACTTC
NA,TRBV20-1,TRBD2,TRBJ2-3,CSATRSGASTDTQYF,TGCAGTGCAACCCGTAGCGGGGCTAGCACAGATACGCAGTATTTT
many,TRBV15,TRBD1,TRBJ1-4,CATGSGTGREKLFF,TGTGCCACCGGGTCCGGGACAGGTAGAGAAAAACTGTTTTTT
few,TRBV7-2,NA,TRBJ2-1,CASSFDYYNEQFF,TGTGCCAGCAGCTTCGACTATTACAATGAGCAGTTCTTC
few,TRBV12-3/TRBV12-4,TRBD1,TRBJ2-1,CASRKGQGGNEQFF,TGTGCCAGCAGGAAGGGACAGGGGGGCAATGAGCAGTTCTTC
NA,TRBV6-1,NA,TRBJ1-5,CASRHILGRGYNQPQHF,TGTGCCAGCAGACACATCTTAGGGAGGGGATACAATCAGCCCCAGCATTTT
NA,TRBV28,NA,TRBJ2-5,CASSITGIGETQYF,TGTGCCAGCAGTATAACAGGGATTGGAGAGACCCAGTACTTC
few,TRBV5-1,NA,TRBJ2-7,CASSPGIVGEQYF,TGCGCCAGCAGCCCCGGGATAGTCGGCGAGCAGTACTTC
few,TRBV6-1,NA,TRBJ1-2,CASSRGPGATGYTF,TGTGCCAGCAGCCGAGGCCCAGGGGCGACCGGCTACACCTTC
many,TRBV20-1,NA,TRBJ1-5,CSAPTRSYSNQPQHF,TGCAGTGCTCCAACACGATCTTATAGCAATCAGCCCCAGCATTTT